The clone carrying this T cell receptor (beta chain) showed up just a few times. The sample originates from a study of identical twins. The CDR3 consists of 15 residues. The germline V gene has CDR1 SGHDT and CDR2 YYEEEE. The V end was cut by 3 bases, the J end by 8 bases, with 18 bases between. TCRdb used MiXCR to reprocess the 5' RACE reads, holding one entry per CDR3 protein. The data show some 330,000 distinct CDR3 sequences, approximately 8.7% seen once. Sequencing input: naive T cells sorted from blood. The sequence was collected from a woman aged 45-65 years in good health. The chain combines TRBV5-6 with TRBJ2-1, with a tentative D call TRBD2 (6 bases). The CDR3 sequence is CASSSTGTQAHEQFF. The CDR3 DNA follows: TGTGCCAGCAGCTCCACCGGGACTCAGGCACATGAGCAGTTCTTC.